This T cell receptor (beta chain) originates from a study of blood T cell repertoires in COVID-19. Profiled with immunoSEQ multiplex PCR; TCRdb holds only in-frame clones, not every one. The data contain some 390,000 clones, approximately 89% of them seen just once; the ten biggest clones take up 2.3%. Germline V gene sequence: CDR1 LGHDT, CDR2 YNNKEL (reference sequence). Trimming removed 5 bases from V and 3 bases from J; junction bases left unmatched: 0. The CDR3 contains 13 residues. What was sequenced was peripheral blood. The V gene is TRBV3-1 (or the pseudogene TRBV3-2), the J gene TRBJ2-7; 11 bases agree with TRBD2. The sequence came from an older woman with COVID-19, enrolled during active disease. In nucleotides, the CDR3 is TGTGCCAGCAGCGGACTAGCGGGCTACGAGCAGTACTTC. As protein: CASSGLAGYEQYF.